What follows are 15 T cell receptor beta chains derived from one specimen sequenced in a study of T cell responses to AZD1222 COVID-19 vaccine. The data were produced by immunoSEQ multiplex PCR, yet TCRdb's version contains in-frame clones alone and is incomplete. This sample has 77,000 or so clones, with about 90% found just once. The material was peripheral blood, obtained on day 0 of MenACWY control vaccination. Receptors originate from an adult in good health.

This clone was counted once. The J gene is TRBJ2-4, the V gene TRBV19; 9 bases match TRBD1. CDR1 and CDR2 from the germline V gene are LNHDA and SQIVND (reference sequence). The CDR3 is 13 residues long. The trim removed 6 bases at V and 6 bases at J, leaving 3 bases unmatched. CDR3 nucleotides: TGTGCCAGTAGAAGACAGGGGGGAAACATTCAGTACTTC. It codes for CASRRQGGNIQYF.

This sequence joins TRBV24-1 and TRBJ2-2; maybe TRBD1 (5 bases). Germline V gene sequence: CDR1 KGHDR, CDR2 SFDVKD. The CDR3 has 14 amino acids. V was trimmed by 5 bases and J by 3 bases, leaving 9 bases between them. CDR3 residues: CATSGARDTGELFF. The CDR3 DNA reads TGTGCCACCAGTGGGGCCAGGGACACCGGGGAGCTGTTTTTT.

The CDR3, as DNA: TGTGCCAGCAGTGAACTTTGGTCTAACTATGGCTACACCTTC. Translating gives CASSELWSNYGYTF. This chain uses TRBV6-1 with TRBJ1-2; D ambiguous. The V gene's germline CDR1 is MNHNS and CDR2 SASEGT. The length of the CDR3 is 14 residues. The ends were cut back, 2 bases at V and 0 bases at J, with 7 bases in the middle.

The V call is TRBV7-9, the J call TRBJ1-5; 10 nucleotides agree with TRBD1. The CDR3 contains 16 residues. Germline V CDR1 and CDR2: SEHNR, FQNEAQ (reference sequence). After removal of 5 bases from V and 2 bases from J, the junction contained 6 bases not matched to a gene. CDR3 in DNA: TGTGCCAGCAGCCCAGGGACAGGGGCTGGCAATCAGCCCCAGCATTTT. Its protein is CASSPGTGAGNQPQHF.

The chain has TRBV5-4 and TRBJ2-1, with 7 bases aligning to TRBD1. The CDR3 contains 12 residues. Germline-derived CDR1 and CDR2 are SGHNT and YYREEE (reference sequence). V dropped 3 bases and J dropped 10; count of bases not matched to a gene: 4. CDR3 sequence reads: CASSSTGQEQFF. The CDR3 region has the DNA TGTGCCAGCAGCTCGACAGGGCAGGAGCAGTTCTTC.

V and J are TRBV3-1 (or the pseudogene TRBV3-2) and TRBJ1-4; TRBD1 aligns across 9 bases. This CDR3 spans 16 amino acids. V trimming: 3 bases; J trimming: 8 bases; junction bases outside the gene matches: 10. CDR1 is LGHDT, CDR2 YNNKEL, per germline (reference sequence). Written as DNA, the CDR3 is TGTGCCAGCAGCCATGGTGACAGGGGGGCCGGGGAAAAACTGTTTTTT. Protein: CASSHGDRGAGEKLFF.

CDR3 sequence: CASSFPYGYTF. The CDR3 nucleotides are TGTGCCAGCAGTTTTCCTTATGGCTACACCTTC. The chain employs TRBV28 and TRBJ1-2; D unclear. Germline V lookup: CDR1 MDHEN, CDR2 SYDVKM. Trimming left V 3 bases short and J 5 bases short, with 4 bases between. This CDR3 has 11 residues.

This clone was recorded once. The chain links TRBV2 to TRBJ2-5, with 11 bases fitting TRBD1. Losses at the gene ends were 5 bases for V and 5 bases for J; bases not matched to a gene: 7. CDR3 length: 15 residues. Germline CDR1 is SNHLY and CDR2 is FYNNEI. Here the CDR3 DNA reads TGTGCCAGCAGTCCGGGACAGGGGGATATCGAGACCCAGTACTTC. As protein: CASSPGQGDIETQYF.

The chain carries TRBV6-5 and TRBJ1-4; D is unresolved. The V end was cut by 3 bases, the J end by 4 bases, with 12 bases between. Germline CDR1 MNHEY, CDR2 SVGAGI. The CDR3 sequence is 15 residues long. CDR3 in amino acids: CASSYSRQFNEKLFF. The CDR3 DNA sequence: TGTGCCAGCAGTTATAGCCGGCAGTTTAATGAAAAACTGTTTTTT.

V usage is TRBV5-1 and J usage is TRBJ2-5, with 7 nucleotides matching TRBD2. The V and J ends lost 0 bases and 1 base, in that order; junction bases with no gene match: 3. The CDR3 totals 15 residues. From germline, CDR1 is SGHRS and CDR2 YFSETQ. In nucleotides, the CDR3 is TGCGCCAGCAGCTTGGACGGGAGGACCCAAGAGACCCAGTACTTC. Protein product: CASSLDGRTQETQYF. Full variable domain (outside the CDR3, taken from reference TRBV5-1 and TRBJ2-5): KAGVTQTPRYLIKTRGQQVTLSCSPISGHRSVSWYQQTPGQGLQFLFEYFSETQRNKGNFPGRFSGRQFSNSRSEMNVSTLELGDSALYLCASSLDGRTQETQYFGPGTRLLVL.

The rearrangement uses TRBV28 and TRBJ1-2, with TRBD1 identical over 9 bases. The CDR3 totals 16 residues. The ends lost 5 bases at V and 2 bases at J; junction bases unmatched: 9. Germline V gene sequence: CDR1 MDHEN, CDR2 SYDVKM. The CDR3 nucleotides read TGTGCCAGCAGTCCCCCTGGGACAGGGCAAAACTATGGCTACACCTTC. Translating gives CASSPPGTGQNYGYTF.

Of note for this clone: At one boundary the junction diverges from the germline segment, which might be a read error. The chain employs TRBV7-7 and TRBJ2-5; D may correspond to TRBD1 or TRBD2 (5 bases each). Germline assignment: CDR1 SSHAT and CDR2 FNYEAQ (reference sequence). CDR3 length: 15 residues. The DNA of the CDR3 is TGTGCTAGCAGCTTAGGTGGGACGACCCAAGAGACCCAGTACTTC. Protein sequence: CASSLGGTTQETQYF.

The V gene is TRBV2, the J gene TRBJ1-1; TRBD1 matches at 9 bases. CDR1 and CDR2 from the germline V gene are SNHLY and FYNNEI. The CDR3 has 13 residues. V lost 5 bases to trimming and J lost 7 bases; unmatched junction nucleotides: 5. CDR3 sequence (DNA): TGTGCCAGCAGTTACAGGGGGCTGGGTGAAGCTTTCTTT. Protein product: CASSYRGLGEAFF.

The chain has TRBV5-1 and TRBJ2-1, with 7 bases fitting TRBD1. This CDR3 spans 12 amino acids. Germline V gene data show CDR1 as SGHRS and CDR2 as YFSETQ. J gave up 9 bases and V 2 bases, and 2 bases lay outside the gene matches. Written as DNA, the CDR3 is TGCGCCAGCAGCTTACAGGGGATTGAGCAGTTCTTC. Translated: CASSLQGIEQFF.

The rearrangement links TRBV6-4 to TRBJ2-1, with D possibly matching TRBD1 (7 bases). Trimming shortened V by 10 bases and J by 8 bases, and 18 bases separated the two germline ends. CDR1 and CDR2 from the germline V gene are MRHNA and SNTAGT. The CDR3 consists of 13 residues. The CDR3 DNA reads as TGTGCCAACGCGGGACAGACATGGGATGAGCAGTTCTTC. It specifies CANAGQTWDEQFF.